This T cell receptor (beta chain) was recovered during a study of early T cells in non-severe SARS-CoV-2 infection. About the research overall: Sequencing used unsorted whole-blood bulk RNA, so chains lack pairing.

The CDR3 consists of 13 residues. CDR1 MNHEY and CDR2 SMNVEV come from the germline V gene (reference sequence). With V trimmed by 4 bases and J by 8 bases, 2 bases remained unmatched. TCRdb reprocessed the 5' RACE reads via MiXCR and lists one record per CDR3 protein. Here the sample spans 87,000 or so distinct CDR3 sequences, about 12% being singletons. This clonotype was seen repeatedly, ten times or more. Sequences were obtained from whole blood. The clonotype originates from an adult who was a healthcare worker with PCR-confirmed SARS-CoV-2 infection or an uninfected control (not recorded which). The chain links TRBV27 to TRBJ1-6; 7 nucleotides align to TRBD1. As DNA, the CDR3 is TGTGCCAGCAGTTGGGGGACAGATTCACCCCTCCACTTT. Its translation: CASSWGTDSPLHF.